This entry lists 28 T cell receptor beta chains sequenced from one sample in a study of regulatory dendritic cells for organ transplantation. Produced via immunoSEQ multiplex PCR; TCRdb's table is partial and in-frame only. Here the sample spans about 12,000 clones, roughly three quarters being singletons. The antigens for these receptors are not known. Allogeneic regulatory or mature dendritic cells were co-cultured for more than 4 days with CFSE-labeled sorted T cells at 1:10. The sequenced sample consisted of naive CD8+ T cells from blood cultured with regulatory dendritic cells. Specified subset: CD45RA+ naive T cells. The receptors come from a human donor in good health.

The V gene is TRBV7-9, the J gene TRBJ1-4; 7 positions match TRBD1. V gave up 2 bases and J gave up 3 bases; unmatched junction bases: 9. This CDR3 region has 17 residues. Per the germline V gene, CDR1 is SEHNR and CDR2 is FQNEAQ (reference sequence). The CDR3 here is CASSLRQMTGSNEKLFF. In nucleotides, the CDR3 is TGTGCCAGCAGCTTAAGGCAGATGACAGGGTCTAATGAAAAACTGTTTTTT.

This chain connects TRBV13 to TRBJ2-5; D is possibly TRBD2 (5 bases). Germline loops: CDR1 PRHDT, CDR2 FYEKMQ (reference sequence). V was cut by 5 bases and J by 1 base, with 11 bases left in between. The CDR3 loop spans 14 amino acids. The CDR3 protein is CASSLREGQETQYF. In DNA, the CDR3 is TGTGCCAGCAGCCTGAGAGAGGGCCAAGAGACCCAGTACTTC.

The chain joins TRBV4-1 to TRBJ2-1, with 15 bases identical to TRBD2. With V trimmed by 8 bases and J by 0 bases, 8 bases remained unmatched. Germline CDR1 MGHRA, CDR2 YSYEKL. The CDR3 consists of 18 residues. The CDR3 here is CASFAGTSGGRSYNEQFF. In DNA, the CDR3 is TGCGCCAGCTTCGCCGGGACTAGCGGGGGGCGCTCCTACAATGAGCAGTTCTTC.

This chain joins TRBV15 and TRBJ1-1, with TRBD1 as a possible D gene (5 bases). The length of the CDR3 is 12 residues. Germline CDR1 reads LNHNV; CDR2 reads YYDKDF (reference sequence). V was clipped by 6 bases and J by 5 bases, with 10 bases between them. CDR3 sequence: CATSVGGTEAFF. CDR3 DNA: TGTGCCACCAGTGTGGGGGGGACTGAAGCTTTCTTT. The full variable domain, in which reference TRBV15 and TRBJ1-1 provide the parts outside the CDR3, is DAMVIQNPRYQVTQFGKPVTLSCSQTLNHNVMYWYQQKSSQAPKLLFHYYDKDFNNEADTPDNFQSRRPNTSFCFLDIRSPGLGDTAMYLCATSVGGTEAFFGQGTRLTVV.

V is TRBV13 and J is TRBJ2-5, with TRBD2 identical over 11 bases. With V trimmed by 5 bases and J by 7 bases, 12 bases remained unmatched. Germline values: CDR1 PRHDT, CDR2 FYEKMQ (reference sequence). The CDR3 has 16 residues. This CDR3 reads CASSPASGGSVGTQYF. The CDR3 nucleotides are TGTGCCAGCAGCCCCGCTAGCGGGGGGAGCGTGGGGACCCAGTACTTC.

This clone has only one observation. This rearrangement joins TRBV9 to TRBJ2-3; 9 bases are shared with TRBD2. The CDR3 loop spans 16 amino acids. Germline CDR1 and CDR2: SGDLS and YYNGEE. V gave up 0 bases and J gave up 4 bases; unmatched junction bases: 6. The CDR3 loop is CASSVEGGGASDTQYF. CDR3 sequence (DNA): TGTGCCAGCAGCGTAGAAGGCGGGGGGGCGTCAGATACGCAGTATTTT.

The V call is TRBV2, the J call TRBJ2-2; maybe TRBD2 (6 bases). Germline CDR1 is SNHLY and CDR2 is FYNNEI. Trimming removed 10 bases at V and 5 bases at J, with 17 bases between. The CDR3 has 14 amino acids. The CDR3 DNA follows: TGTGCCACTCGGGACTCCTTGGAAACCGGGGAGCTGTTTTTT. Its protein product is CATRDSLETGELFF.

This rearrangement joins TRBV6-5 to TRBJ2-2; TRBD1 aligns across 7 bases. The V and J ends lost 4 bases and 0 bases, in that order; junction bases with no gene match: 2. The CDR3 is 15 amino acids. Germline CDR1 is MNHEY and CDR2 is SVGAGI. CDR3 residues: CASSWGQSNTGELFF. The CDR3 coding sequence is TGTGCCAGCAGTTGGGGACAGTCGAACACCGGGGAGCTGTTTTTT.

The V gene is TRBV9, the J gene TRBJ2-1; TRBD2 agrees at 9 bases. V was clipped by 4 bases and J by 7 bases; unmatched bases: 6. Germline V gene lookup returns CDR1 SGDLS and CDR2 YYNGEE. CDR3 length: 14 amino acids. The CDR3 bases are TGTGCCAGCAGCCTCAGCGGGGGGCAAAATGAGCAGTTCTTC. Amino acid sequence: CASSLSGGQNEQFF.

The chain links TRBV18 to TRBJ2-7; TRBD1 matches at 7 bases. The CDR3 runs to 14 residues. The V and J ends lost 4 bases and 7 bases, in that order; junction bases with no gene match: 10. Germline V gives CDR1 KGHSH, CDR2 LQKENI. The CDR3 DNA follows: TGTGCCAGCTCACTGACCGGGACAGCGCTGGAGCAGTACTTC. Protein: CASSLTGTALEQYF.

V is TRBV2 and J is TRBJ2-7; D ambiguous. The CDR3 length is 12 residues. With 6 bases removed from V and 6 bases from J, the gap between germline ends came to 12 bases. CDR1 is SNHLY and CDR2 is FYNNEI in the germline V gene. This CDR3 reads CASRKALAEQYF. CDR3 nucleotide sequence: TGTGCCAGCAGGAAAGCCTTAGCCGAGCAGTACTTC.

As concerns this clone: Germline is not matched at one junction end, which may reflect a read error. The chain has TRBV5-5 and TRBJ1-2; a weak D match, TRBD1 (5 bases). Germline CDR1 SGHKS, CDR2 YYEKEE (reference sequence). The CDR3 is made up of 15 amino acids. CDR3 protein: CASSLARGSNYGYTF. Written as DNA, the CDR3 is TGTGCCAGCAGTTTGGCACGGGGGTCTAACTATGGCTACACCTTC.

Here the CDR3 DNA reads TGTGCCAGCAGCCCTTTTGCAGGGTATGAGCAGTTCTTC. The encoded protein is CASSPFAGYEQFF. V is TRBV7-2 and J is TRBJ2-1; D perhaps matches TRBD1 (5 bases). Trimming removed 5 bases from V and 8 bases from J, with 13 bases in between. The CDR3 runs to 13 residues. The germline gives CDR1 SGHTA, CDR2 FQGNSA.

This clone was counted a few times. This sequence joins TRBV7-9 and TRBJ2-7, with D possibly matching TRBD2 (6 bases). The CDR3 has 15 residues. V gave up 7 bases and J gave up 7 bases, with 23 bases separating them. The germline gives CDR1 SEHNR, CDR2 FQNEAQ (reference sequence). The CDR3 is CASTPDAAPSGEQYF. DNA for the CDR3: TGTGCCAGCACCCCCGACGCGGCGCCAAGCGGGGAGCAGTACTTC.

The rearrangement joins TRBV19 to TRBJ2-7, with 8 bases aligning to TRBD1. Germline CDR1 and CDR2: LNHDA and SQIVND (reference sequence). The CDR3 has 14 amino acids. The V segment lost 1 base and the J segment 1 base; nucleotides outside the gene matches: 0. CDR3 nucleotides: TGTGCCAGTAGTATAGGACAGGGGTCCTACGAGCAGTACTTC. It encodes CASSIGQGSYEQYF. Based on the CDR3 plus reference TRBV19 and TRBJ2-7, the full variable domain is DGGITQSPKYLFRKEGQNVTLSCEQNLNHDAMYWYRQDPGQGLRLIYYSQIVNDFQKGDIAEGYSVSREKKESFPLTVTSAQKNPTAFYLCASSIGQGSYEQYFGPGTRLTVT.

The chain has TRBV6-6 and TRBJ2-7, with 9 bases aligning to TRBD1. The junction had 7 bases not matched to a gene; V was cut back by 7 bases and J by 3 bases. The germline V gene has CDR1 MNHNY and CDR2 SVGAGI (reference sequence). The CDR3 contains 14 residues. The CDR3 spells CASTVGTGIYEQYF. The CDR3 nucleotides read TGTGCCAGCACCGTGGGGACAGGGATCTACGAGCAGTACTTC.

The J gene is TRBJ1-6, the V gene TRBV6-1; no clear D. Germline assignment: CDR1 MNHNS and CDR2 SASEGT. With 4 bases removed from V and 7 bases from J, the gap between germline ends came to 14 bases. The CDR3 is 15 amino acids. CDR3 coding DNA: TGTGCCAGCAGTGTCACCGTGGGCGCGAATTCACCCCTCCACTTT. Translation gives CASSVTVGANSPLHF.

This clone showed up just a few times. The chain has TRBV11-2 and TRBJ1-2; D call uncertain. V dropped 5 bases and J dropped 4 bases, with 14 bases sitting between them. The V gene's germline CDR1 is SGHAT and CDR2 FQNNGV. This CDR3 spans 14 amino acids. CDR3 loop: CASSDNVRGYGYTF. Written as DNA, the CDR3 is TGTGCCAGCAGCGACAACGTGCGGGGCTATGGCTACACCTTC.

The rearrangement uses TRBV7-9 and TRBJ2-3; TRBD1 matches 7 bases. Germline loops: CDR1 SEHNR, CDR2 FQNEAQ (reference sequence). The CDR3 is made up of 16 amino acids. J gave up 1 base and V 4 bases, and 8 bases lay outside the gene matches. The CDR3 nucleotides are TGTGCCAGCAGCTCCCTTGAGGGGGCAGGCACAGATACGCAGTATTTT. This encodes CASSSLEGAGTDTQYF.

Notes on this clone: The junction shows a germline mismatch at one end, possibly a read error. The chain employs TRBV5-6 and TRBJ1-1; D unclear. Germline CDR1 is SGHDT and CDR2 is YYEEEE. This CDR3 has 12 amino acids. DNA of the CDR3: TGTGCCAGCAGCTTGGAGAACAGTGAAGCTTTCTTT. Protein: CASSLENSEAFF.

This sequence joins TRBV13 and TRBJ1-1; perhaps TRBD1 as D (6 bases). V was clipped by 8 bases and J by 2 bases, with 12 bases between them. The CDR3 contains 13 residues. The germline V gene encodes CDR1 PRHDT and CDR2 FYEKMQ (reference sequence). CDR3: CASSRGGNTEAFF. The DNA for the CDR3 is TGTGCCAGCTCGAGGGGGGGAAACACTGAAGCTTTCTTT. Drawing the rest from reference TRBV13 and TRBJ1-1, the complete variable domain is AAGVIQSPRHLIKEKRETATLKCYPIPRHDTVYWYQQGPGQDPQFLISFYEKMQSDKGSIPDRFSAQQFSDYHSELNMSSLELGDSALYFCASSRGGNTEAFFGQGTRLTVV.

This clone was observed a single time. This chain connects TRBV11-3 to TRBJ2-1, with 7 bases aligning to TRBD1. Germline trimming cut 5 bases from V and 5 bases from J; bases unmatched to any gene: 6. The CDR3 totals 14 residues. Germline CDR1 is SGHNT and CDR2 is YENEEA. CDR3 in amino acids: CASSPKGGHNEQFF. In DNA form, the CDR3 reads TGTGCCAGCAGCCCGAAAGGGGGCCACAATGAGCAGTTCTTC.

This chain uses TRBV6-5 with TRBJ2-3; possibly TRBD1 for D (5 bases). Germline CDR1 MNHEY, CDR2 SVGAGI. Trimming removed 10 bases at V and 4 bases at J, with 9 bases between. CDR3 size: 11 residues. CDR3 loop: CATFRADTQYF. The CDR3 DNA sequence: TGTGCCACCTTCAGGGCAGATACGCAGTATTTT.

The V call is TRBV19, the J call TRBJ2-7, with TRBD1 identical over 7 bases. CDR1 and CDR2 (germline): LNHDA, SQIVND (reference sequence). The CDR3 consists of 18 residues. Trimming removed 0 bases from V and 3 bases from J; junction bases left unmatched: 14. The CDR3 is CASSIDSPVRTGHYEQYF. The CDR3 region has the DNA TGTGCCAGTAGTATAGATTCCCCAGTTCGGACAGGCCACTACGAGCAGTACTTC.

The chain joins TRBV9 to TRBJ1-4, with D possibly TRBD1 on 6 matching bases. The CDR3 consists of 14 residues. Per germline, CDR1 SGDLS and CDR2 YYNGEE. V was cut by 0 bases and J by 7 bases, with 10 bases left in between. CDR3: CASSVGAGVEKLFF. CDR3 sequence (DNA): TGTGCCAGCAGCGTAGGTGCAGGGGTTGAAAAACTGTTTTTT.

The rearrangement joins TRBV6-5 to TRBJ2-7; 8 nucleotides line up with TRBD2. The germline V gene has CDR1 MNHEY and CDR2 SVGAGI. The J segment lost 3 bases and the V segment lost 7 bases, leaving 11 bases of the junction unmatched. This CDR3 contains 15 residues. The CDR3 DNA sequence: TGTGCCAGCAACCCTGGGACGGGGGGGCACTACGAGCAGTACTTC. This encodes CASNPGTGGHYEQYF.

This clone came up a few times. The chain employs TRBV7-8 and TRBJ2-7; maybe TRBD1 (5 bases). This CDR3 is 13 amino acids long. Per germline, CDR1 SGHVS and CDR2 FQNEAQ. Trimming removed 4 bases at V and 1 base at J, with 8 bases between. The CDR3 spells CASSSGPSYEQYF. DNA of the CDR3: TGTGCCAGCAGCTCAGGGCCTTCCTACGAGCAGTACTTC.

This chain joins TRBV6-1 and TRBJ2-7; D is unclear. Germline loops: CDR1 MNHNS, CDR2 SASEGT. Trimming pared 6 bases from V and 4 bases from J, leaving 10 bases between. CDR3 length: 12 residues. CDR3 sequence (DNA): TGTGCCAGCAGAATGACTGGTTACGAGCAGTACTTC. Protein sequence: CASRMTGYEQYF.